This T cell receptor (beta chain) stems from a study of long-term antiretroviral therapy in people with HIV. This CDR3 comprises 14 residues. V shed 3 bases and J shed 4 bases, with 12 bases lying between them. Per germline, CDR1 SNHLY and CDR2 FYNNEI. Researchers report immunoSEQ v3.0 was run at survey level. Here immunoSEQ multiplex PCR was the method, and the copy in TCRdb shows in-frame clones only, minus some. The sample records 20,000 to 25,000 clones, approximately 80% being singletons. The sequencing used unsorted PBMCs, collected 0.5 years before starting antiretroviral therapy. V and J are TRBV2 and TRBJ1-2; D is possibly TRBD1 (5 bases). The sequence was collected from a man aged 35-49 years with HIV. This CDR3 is CASSERGPPYGYTF. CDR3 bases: TGTGCCAGCAGTGAGAGGGGTCCCCCCTATGGCTACACCTTC.